The clone carrying this T cell receptor beta chain was counted a few times. Its cognate antigen is unknown. These data come from a study of human T cells and chemical hapten exposure. Study-level points and caveats: High-frequency TCRs, those above 1 in 1000, stayed the same after DPC sensitization.

This CDR3 contains 12 residues. Germline loops: CDR1 LGHDT, CDR2 YNNKEL (reference sequence). V shed 4 bases and J 8 bases; nucleotides not matched to a gene: 3. A single record per CDR3 protein comes from TCRdb applying MiXCR to the RACE reads. Found here are about 82,000 distinct CDR3 sequences, less than 8.5% of them singletons; the top ten hold under 1.5%. The time point here: patch test 2, 6 weeks after DPC sensitization. Treatment described: therapeutic diphenylcyclopropenone sensitization with weekly scalp DPC. Sample: whole blood, taken in connection with sensitization to the hapten diphenylcyclopropenone (DPC). The J gene is TRBJ1-1, the V gene TRBV3-1; TRBD1 matches at 8 bases. This sequence originates from a woman in her twenties or thirties with alopecia areata. Some clones in this sample may be carry-over from other donors' samples. The CDR3 bases are TGTGCCAGCAGCCGACGGACAGGGGAAGCTTTCTTT. Translating gives CASSRRTGEAFF.